Below are 8 T cell receptor beta chains sequenced from a single sample in a study of CD8 T cells in ankylosing spondylitis. TCRdb passed the 5' RACE reads through MiXCR, listing each CDR3 protein once. The table shows about 210,000 distinct CDR3 sequences, with 7.5% to 9.5% occurring only once. Sequenced material: blood, either unsorted or a sorted T cell fraction (not recorded which). These receptors were taken from a female donor with ankylosing spondylitis or in good health (not recorded which).

The sample holds many counts of this clonotype. The chain employs TRBV28 and TRBJ1-1, with D possibly TRBD1 on 6 matching bases. CDR1 is MDHEN, CDR2 SYDVKM, per germline. Trimming left V 3 bases short and J 5 bases short, with 7 bases between. This CDR3 has 12 amino acids. The CDR3 region is CASSFTGTEAFF. The CDR3, as DNA: TGTGCCAGCAGTTTTACAGGGACTGAAGCTTTCTTT.

In its sample, this clonotype was seen a few times. The chain is built from TRBV11-2 and TRBJ1-5; a possible D gene is TRBD1 (6 bases). The CDR3 spans 15 residues. The germline CDR1 and CDR2 sequences are SGHAT and FQNNGV. V was clipped by 2 bases and J by 3 bases, with 11 bases between them. The CDR3 bases are TGTGCCAGCAGCTTAAGTGCAGGGGCCAATCAGCCCCAGCATTTT. This codes for CASSLSAGANQPQHF.

This clonotype was found a few times. The chain is built from TRBV5-4 and TRBJ2-2; D gene unclear. With 4 bases removed from V and 0 bases from J, the gap between germline ends came to 10 bases. The CDR3 is 15 amino acids. Germline CDR1 is SGHNT and CDR2 is YYREEE (reference sequence). This CDR3 reads CASSLPVPNTGELFF. The CDR3 DNA follows: TGTGCCAGCAGCCTCCCGGTCCCGAACACCGGGGAGCTGTTTTTT.

V and J are TRBV7-8 and TRBJ2-1; D may be TRBD1 (5 bases). The V gene's germline CDR1 is SGHVS and CDR2 FQNEAQ. This CDR3 comprises 12 residues. With 5 bases removed from V and 11 bases from J, the gap between germline ends came to 13 bases. The CDR3 region is CASSQGGAQQFF. Here the CDR3 DNA reads TGTGCCAGCAGCCAGGGTGGGGCCCAGCAGTTCTTC. The whole variable domain, remainder taken from reference TRBV7-8 and TRBJ2-1, is GAGVSQSPRYKVAKRGQDVALRCDPISGHVSLFWYQQALGQGPEFLTYFQNEAQLDKSGLPSDRFFAERPEGSVSTLKIQRTQQEDSAVYLCASSQGGAQQFFGPGTRLTVL.

This chain joins TRBV7-7 and TRBJ2-2, with D tentatively TRBD2 (7 bases). The CDR3 runs 17 residues. Trimming pared 0 bases from V and 5 bases from J, leaving 16 bases between. Germline V gene lookup returns CDR1 SSHAT and CDR2 FNYEAQ (reference sequence). The CDR3 bases are TGTGCCAGCAGCTTAGCGGGGGGGCCCGCGGAAACCGGGGAGCTGTTTTTT. This codes for CASSLAGGPAETGELFF.

The V gene is TRBV20-1, the J gene TRBJ2-3; D possibly corresponds to TRBD2 (6 bases). The V end was cut by 3 bases, the J end by 0 bases, with 13 bases between. Germline V lookup: CDR1 DFQATT, CDR2 SNEGSKA (reference sequence). The CDR3 is made up of 15 amino acids. CDR3 nucleotides: TGCAGTGCTAGCTCGGTGCGGGACAGCACAGATACGCAGTATTTT. It translates to CSASSVRDSTDTQYF.

This clonotype was detected many times. This chain links TRBV9 with TRBJ2-4; no clear D. CDR1 is SGDLS and CDR2 is YYNGEE in the germline V gene. V was pared by 0 bases and J by 1 base, with 17 bases between. This CDR3 has 18 residues. CDR3 bases: TGTGCCAGCAGCGTAGCTCGACATCAGGAGAGGGCCAAAAACATTCAGTACTTC. Protein product: CASSVARHQERAKNIQYF.

This clonotype was observed many times. This chain links TRBV9 with TRBJ2-6; D not resolved. The CDR3 totals 13 residues. V shed 2 bases and J shed 3 bases, with 3 bases lying between them. Germline V CDR1 and CDR2: SGDLS, YYNGEE. This chain's CDR3 is CASSVFGANVLTF. CDR3 coding DNA: TGTGCCAGCAGCGTTTTTGGGGCCAACGTCCTGACTTTC.